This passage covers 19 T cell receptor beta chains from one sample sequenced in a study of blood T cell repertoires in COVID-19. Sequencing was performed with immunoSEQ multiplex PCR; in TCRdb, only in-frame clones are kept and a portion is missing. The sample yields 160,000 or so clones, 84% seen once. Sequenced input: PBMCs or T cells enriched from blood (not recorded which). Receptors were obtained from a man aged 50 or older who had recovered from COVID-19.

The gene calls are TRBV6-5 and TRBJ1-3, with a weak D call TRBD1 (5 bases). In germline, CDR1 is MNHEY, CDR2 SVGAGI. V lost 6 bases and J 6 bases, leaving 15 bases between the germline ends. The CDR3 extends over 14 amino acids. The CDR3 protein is CASSPTGTKNTIYF. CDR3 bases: TGTGCCAGCAGCCCGACCGGGACTAAAAACACCATATATTTT.

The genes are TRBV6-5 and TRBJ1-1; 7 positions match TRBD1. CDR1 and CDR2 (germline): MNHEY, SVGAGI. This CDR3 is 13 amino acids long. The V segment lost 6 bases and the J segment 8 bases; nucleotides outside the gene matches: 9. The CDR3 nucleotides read TGTGCCAGCAGGGTAGAATTCAGGGGGGAAGCTTTCTTT. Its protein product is CASRVEFRGEAFF.

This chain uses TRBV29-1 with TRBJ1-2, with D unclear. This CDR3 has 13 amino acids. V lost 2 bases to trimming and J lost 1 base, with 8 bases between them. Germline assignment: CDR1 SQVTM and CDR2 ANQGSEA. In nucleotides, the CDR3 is TGCAGCGTTGAATCGAGCCGTAACTATGGCTACACCTTC. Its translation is CSVESSRNYGYTF. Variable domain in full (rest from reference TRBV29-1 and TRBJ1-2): SAVISQKPSRDICQRGTSLTIQCQVDSQVTMMFWYRQQPGQSLTLIATANQGSEATYESGFVIDKFPISRPNLTFSTLTVSNMSPEDSSIYLCSVESSRNYGYTFGSGTRLTVV.

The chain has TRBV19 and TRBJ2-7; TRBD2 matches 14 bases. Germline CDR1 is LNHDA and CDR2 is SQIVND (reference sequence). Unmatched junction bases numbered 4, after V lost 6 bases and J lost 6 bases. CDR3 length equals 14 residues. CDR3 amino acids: CASRTSGGAVEQYF. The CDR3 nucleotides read TGTGCCAGTAGGACTAGCGGGGGGGCCGTCGAGCAGTACTTC.

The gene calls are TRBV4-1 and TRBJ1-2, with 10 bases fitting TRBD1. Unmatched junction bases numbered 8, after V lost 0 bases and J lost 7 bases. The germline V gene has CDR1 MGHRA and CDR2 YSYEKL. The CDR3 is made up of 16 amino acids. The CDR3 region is CASSQDPLTGGGGYTF. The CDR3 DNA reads TGCGCCAGCAGCCAAGATCCCCTGACAGGGGGCGGTGGCTACACCTTC.

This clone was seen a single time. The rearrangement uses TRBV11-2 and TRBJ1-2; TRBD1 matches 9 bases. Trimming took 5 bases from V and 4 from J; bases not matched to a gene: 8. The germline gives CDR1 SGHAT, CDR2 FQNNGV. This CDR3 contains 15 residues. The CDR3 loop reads CASSPNRQGGYGYTF. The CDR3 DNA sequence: TGTGCCAGCAGCCCAAACCGACAGGGGGGCTATGGCTACACCTTC.

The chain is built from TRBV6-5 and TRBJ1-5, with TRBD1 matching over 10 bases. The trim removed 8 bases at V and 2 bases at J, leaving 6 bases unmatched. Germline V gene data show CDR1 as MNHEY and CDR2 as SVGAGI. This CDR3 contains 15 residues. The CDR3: CASRETGGGNQPQHF. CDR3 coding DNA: TGTGCCAGCCGGGAGACAGGGGGCGGCAATCAGCCCCAGCATTTT.

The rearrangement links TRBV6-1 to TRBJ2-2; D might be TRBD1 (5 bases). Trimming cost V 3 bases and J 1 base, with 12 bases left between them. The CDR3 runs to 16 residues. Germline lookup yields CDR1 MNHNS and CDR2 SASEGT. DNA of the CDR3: TGTGCCAGCAGTGATATCTGGGGCCGGAACACCGGGGAGCTGTTTTTT. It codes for CASSDIWGRNTGELFF.

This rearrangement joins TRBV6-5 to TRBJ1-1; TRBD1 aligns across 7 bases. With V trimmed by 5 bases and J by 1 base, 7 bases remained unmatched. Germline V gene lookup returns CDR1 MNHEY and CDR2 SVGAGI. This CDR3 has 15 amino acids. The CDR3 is CASSPDRAGNTEAFF. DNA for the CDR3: TGTGCCAGCAGTCCCGACAGGGCGGGGAACACTGAAGCTTTCTTT.

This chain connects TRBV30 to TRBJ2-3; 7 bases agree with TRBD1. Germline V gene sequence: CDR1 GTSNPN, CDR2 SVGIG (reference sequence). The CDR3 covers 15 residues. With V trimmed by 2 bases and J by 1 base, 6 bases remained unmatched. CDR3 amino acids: CAWSKTGSGTDTQYF. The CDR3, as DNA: TGTGCCTGGAGTAAGACAGGGTCGGGCACAGATACGCAGTATTTT. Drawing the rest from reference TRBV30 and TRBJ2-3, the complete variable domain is SQTIHQWPATLVQPVGSPLSLECTVEGTSNPNLYWYRQAAGRGLQLLFYSVGIGQISSEVPQNLSASRPQDRQFILSSKKLLLSDSGFYLCAWSKTGSGTDTQYFGPGTRLTVL.

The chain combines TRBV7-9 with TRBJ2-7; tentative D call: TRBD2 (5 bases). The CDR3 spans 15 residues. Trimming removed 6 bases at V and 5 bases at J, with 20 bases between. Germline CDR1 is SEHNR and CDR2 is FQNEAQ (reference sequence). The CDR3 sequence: CASRLTPALRDEQYF. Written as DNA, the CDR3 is TGTGCCAGCAGACTGACTCCGGCACTGAGGGACGAGCAGTACTTC.

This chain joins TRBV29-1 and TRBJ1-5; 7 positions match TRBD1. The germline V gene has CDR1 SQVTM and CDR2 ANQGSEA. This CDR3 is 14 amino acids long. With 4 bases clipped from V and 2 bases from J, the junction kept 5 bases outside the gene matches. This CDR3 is CSVAQGTGNQPQHF. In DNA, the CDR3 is TGCAGCGTTGCCCAAGGGACAGGCAATCAGCCCCAGCATTTT. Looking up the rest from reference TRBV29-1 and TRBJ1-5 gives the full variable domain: SAVISQKPSRDICQRGTSLTIQCQVDSQVTMMFWYRQQPGQSLTLIATANQGSEATYESGFVIDKFPISRPNLTFSTLTVSNMSPEDSSIYLCSVAQGTGNQPQHFGDGTRLSIL.

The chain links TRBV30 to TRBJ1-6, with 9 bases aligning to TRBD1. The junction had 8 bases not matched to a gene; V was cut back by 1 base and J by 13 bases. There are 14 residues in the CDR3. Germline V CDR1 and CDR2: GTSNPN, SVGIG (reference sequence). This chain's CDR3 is CAWSATGGPRPLHF. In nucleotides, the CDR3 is TGTGCCTGGAGTGCGACAGGGGGTCCGAGGCCCCTCCACTTT.

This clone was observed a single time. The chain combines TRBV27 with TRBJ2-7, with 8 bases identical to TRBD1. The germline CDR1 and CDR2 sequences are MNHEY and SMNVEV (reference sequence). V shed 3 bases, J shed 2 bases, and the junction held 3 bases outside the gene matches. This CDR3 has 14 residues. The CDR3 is CASSFSGGPYEQYF. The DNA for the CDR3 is TGTGCCAGCAGTTTTTCAGGGGGCCCCTACGAGCAGTACTTC.

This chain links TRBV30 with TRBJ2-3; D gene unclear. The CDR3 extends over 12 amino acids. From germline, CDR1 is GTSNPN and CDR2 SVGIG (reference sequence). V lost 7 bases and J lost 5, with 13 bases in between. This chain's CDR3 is CASRLVGDTQYF. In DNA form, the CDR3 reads TGTGCCTCGCGGCTGGTCGGAGATACGCAGTATTTT.

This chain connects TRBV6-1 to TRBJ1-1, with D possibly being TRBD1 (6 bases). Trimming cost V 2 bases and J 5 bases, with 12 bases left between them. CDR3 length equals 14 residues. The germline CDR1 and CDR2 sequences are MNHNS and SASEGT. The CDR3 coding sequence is TGTGCCAGCAGTGAAACCCCGCAGGGGACTGAAGCTTTCTTT. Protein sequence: CASSETPQGTEAFF.

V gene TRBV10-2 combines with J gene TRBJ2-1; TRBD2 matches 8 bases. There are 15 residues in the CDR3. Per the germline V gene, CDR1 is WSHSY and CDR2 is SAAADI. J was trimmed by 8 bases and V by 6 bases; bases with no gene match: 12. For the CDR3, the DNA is TGCGCCAGCAGCCCCCCCGGGGGGGCCTCCTATGAGCAGTTCTTC. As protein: CASSPPGGASYEQFF.

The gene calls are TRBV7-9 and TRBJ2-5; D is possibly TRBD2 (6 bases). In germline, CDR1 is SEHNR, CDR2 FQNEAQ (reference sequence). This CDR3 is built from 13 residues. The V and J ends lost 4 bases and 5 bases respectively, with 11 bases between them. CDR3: CASSSRGWETQYF. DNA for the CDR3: TGTGCCAGCAGCTCACGGGGGTGGGAGACCCAGTACTTC.

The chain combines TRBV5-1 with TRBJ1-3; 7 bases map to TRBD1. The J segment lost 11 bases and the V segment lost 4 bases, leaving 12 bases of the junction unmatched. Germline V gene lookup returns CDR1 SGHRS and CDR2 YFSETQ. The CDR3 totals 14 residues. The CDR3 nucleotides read TGCGCCAGCAGCCCCCGACAGGGCCCGGGGCCCATATATTTT. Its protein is CASSPRQGPGPIYF.